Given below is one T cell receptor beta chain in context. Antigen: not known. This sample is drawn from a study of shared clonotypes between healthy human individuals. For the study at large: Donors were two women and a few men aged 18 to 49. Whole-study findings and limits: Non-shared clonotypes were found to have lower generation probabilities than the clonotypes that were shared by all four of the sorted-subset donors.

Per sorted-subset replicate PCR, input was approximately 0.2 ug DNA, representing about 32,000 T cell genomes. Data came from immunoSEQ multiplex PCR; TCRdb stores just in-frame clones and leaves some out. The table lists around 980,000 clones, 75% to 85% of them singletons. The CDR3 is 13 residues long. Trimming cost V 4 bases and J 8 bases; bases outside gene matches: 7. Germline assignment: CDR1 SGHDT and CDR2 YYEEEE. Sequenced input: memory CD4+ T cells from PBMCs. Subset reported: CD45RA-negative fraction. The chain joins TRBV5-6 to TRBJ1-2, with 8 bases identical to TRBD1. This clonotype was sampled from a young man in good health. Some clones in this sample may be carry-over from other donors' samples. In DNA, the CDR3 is TGTGCCAGCAGCCGGGACAGGCTGGGAGGCTACACCTTC. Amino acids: CASSRDRLGGYTF.